This is a list of T cell receptor beta chains from one sample in a study of blood T cell repertoires in COVID-19. TCRdb keeps only in-frame clones here, not all; method: immunoSEQ multiplex PCR. The data contain 60,000 or so clones, 70% to 90% of them seen just once; the ten biggest clones take up over 11%. Sequencing input: peripheral blood. Receptor source: a woman aged 55-69 years with active COVID-19. Both conserved end residues are part of each CDR3. The order of the fields is CDR3 DNA, CDR3 protein, clone size, J gene, D gene, V gene. D genes are given only for firm matches. Expanded clones get a size class; other rows say once, few or many, or leave the size out.

TGTGCCAGTTACGTCACAGGGGCAAGGAACTATGGCTACACCTTC CASYVTGARNYGYTF . TRBJ1-2 TRBD1 TRBV19
TGTGCCAGCTCACCCGACGGGGGGGCATTTGGTGAGCAGTTCTTC CASSPDGGAFGEQFF . TRBJ2-1 TRBD2 TRBV18
TGTGCCAGCAGTCGGACTAGCGTCTACGAGCAGTACTTC CASSRTSVYEQYF . TRBJ2-7 TRBD2 TRBV6-5
TGTGCCAGCAGCGGGACAGTAATTTTTGGATATGGCTACACCTTC CASSGTVIFGYGYTF . TRBJ1-2 . TRBV9
TGTGCCAGCAGCCAAGTCCTCCGTTCGGGAAACACCATATATTTT CASSQVLRSGNTIYF . TRBJ1-3 . TRBV3-1/TRBV3-2
TGTGCCAGCAGTCCTTTGACACCGAGGAACACTGAAGCTTTCTTT CASSPLTPRNTEAFF . TRBJ1-1 . TRBV6-6
TGTGCCAGCAGCGTAAGGGAGGGTTCGGCACCCCTCCACTTT CASSVREGSAPLHF . TRBJ1-6 . TRBV9
TGCAGCGTTGGGACTAGCGGGCTCTCCTACGAGCAGTACTTC CSVGTSGLSYEQYF . TRBJ2-7 TRBD2 TRBV29-1
TGTGCCAGCAGTTTTGATAGCGGTCCAGAGACCCAGTACTTC CASSFDSGPETQYF . TRBJ2-5 . TRBV7-2
TGTGCCAGCAGTGAAGCCGGGACAGGGGACCCCTACGAGCAGTACTTC CASSEAGTGDPYEQYF few TRBJ2-7 TRBD1 TRBV6-1
TGTGCCAGCATGCTAGCGGGGACAGGAGATACGCAGTATTTT CASMLAGTGDTQYF . TRBJ2-3 . TRBV6-5
TGTGCCAGCAACCGAGCGGGCTCCTACGAGCAGTACTTC CASNRAGSYEQYF . TRBJ2-7 . TRBV9
TGTGCCAGCAGTTTCACTCAAGCGGGGGCATACAATGAGCAGTTCTTC CASSFTQAGAYNEQFF once TRBJ2-1 TRBD2 TRBV6-5
TGCGCCAGCAGCCAAGTCGATGGGGGGGGCACTGAAGCTTTCTTT CASSQVDGGGTEAFF . TRBJ1-1 . TRBV4-3
TGTGCCAGCAGGCAGACAGGGTCTCCTGGAAACACCATATATTTT CASRQTGSPGNTIYF . TRBJ1-3 TRBD1 TRBV6-6
TGTGCCTGGAGTCCCCCGTACCAAGAGACCCAGTACTTC CAWSPPYQETQYF . TRBJ2-5 . TRBV30
TGTGCCAGCAGCCCCCGGAGCAACTCTGGAAACACCATATATTTT CASSPRSNSGNTIYF . TRBJ1-3 . TRBV3-1/TRBV3-2
TGTGCCAGCAGAGGGAGTTCCATGCAAGAGACCCAGTACTTC CASRGSSMQETQYF . TRBJ2-5 . TRBV27
TGCAGTGCACTAGCTCAAGAGACCCAGTACTTC CSALAQETQYF . TRBJ2-5 . TRBV20-1
TGCGCCAGCAGCCAGACTAGCGGGGGGCCCATCGGCACAGATACGCAGTATTTT CASSQTSGGPIGTDTQYF . TRBJ2-3 TRBD2 TRBV5-1
TGTGCCAGCAGTGAGCAACGAGGTACGCAGTATTTT CASSEQRGTQYF . TRBJ2-3 . TRBV2
TGTGCCATCCGGGACCACCGGGACACAGATCAGCCCCAGCATTTT CAIRDHRDTDQPQHF . TRBJ1-5 . TRBV10-3
TGTGCCACCAGCTTGGAGGCAGGCGCTTTGAAACTGTTTTTT CATSLEAGALKLFF . TRBJ1-4 . TRBV15
TGTGCCAGCAGTTATTCAGCGGGGGGCTCAGATACGCAGTATTTT CASSYSAGGSDTQYF . TRBJ2-3 TRBD2 TRBV6-2/TRBV6-3
TGTGCCAGCAGCCGCGGGGGGAGAGAGACCCAGTACTTC CASSRGGRETQYF . TRBJ2-5 TRBD2 TRBV7-2
TGTGCCAGCAGCCCACTTAATGAAAAACTGTTTTTT CASSPLNEKLFF . TRBJ1-4 . TRBV6-5
TGTGCCAGTAGTATACAGGGCCCCTCACCGCTGTTTTTT CASSIQGPSPLFF . TRBJ2-2 . TRBV19
TGTGCCAGCAGCGCAGAGGACAGGGGATTGCAGTACTTC CASSAEDRGLQYF . TRBJ2-7 TRBD1 TRBV9
TGTGCCAGCAGTTTGTGGCCAACAGACAGACGTAACACTGAAGCTTTCTTT CASSLWPTDRRNTEAFF . TRBJ1-1 . TRBV6-2/TRBV6-3
TGTGCCAGCAGCTTAAGCTCGGACGCGGGGGGCACGTTCTTC CASSLSSDAGGTFF . TRBJ2-1 TRBD2 TRBV7-9
TGTGCCAGCAGCTTATCCAGTGAGGCTGAAGCTTTCTTT CASSLSSEAEAFF . TRBJ1-1 . TRBV7-3
TGTGCCAGTGGACAGCATTCAAATTCACCCCTCCACTTT CASGQHSNSPLHF . TRBJ1-6 . TRBV7-2
TGTGCTAGTGGCCAAGGGGTCGAGGAGACCCAGTACTTC CASGQGVEETQYF . TRBJ2-5 . TRBV12-5
TGTGCCAGCAGTAGGAACCCCCTAGCGGTCGGCACAGATACGCAGTATTTT CASSRNPLAVGTDTQYF once TRBJ2-3 TRBD2 TRBV6-2/TRBV6-3
TGTGCCAGCAGTGGGCGTCGGGATGGAAACACCATATATTTT CASSGRRDGNTIYF . TRBJ1-3 . TRBV5-5
TGTGCTAGCAGCTTGGGGACAATGAACACCGGGGAGCTGTTTTTT CASSLGTMNTGELFF . TRBJ2-2 . TRBV7-7
TGCGCCAGCCGGACAGAGACTGAAGCTTTCTTT CASRTETEAFF . TRBJ1-1 . TRBV5-1